These 5 T cell receptor beta chains were all obtained from the same sample, sequenced in a study of blood T cells in healthy people across ages. For the second PCR, which ran for 7 to 11 cycles, a sample-barcoded 5' primer and a J-beta primer mix were used. TCRdb recomputed calls from the 5' RACE reads with MiXCR, one row per CDR3 protein. The repertoire consists of about 1.6 million distinct CDR3 sequences, with about 31% occurring once and the leading ten covering roughly 12%. Material for sequencing was blood. The receptor set was obtained from a woman aged 30 to 39 in good health.

This chain uses TRBV5-1 with TRBJ1-2, with D perhaps matching TRBD1 (6 bases). CDR1 and CDR2 from the germline V gene are SGHRS and YFSETQ. V lost 0 bases and J 5 bases, leaving 14 bases between the germline ends. The CDR3 has 15 amino acids. This chain's CDR3 is CASSLELGARYGYTF. CDR3 bases: TGCGCCAGCAGCTTGGAGTTGGGGGCGCGGTATGGCTACACCTTC.

This clonotype was detected only a few times. The rearrangement uses TRBV6-2 or TRBV6-3 and TRBJ2-7; TRBD1 matches 7 bases. Germline CDR1 reads MNHEY; CDR2 reads SVGEGT. The CDR3 has 15 amino acids. The J segment lost 3 bases and the V segment lost 7 bases, leaving 12 bases of the junction unmatched. The CDR3 loop is CASTVPRPGGYEQYF. The CDR3 DNA is TGTGCCAGCACAGTTCCACGGCCAGGGGGCTACGAGCAGTACTTC.

The chain recombines TRBV7-9 with TRBJ2-2, with unresolved D. The CDR3 is 13 amino acids. In germline, CDR1 is SEHNR, CDR2 FQNEAQ (reference sequence). Trimming stripped 6 bases from V and 0 bases from J, with 5 bases between. CDR3 loop: CASSEPNTGELFF. In DNA, the CDR3 is TGTGCCAGCAGTGAGCCGAACACCGGGGAGCTGTTTTTT.

A few counts support this clonotype. V usage is TRBV11-2 and J usage is TRBJ2-7; possible D gene TRBD1, 6 bases. Germline CDR1 is SGHAT and CDR2 is FQNNGV. Trimming shortened V by 5 bases and J by 4 bases, and 15 bases separated the two germline ends. CDR3 length: 14 amino acids. CDR3 in amino acids: CASSPHRDIYEQYF. The CDR3 DNA is TGTGCCAGCAGCCCCCACCGGGACATATACGAGCAGTACTTC.

The gene calls are TRBV5-1 and TRBJ1-1; possibly TRBD1 for D (5 bases). Per the germline V gene, CDR1 is SGHRS and CDR2 is YFSETQ. This CDR3 spans 14 amino acids. Trimming removed 3 bases at V and 4 bases at J, with 13 bases between. This CDR3 is CASSWAGGATEAFF. In nucleotides, the CDR3 is TGCGCCAGCAGCTGGGCCGGTGGGGCCACTGAAGCTTTCTTT.